The rows below give T cell receptor beta chains drawn from one sample of a study of radiotherapy plus CTLA-4 blockade in lung cancer. The protocol was immunoSEQ multiplex PCR, while the TCRdb copy is restricted to in-frame clones and leaves out a portion. The profile shows approximately 76,000 clones, around 78% of them singletons. The sample in question was peripheral blood, obtained from a patient treated with radiotherapy plus ipilimumab. The receptors here all came from a human donor with non-small cell lung cancer who had a partial response to radiotherapy plus ipilimumab. Some clones in this sample may be carry-over from other donors' samples. Each CDR3 is given with its conserved first and last residue. The order of the fields is V gene, D gene, J gene, clone size, CDR3 length, CDR3 protein, CDR3 DNA. The D gene is left open where the match is weak. Some rows have no size entry. The others give once, few or many, or a class for an expanded clone.

V: TRBV6-1
D: TRBD1
J: TRBJ1-2
size: few
length: 13
CDR3: CASSRDRDSGYTF
DNA: TGTGCCAGCAGCCGGGACAGGGATTCCGGCTACACCTTC

V: TRBV5-1
D: TRBD1
J: TRBJ1-2
size: .
length: 15
CDR3: CASSLNLQGANGYTF
DNA: TGCGCCAGCAGCTTGAACTTACAGGGGGCCAATGGCTACACCTTC

V: TRBV18
D: .
J: TRBJ2-1
size: .
length: 14
CDR3: CASSPTSNRNEQFF
DNA: TGTGCCAGCTCACCGACTAGTAACAGAAATGAGCAGTTCTTC

V: TRBV7-2
D: .
J: TRBJ2-3
size: .
length: 16
CDR3: CASSAVGGGNTDTQYF
DNA: TGTGCCAGCAGCGCAGTGGGAGGGGGGAACACAGATACGCAGTATTTT

V: TRBV5-1
D: TRBD1
J: TRBJ1-1
size: .
length: 15
CDR3: CASTDRATVGTEAFF
DNA: TGCGCCAGCACCGACAGGGCGACGGTTGGAACTGAAGCTTTCTTT

V: TRBV5-1
D: .
J: TRBJ1-1
size: .
length: 10
CDR3: CASSGSRGFF
DNA: TGCGCCAGCAGCGGTTCCAGGGGATTCTTT

V: TRBV18
D: .
J: TRBJ2-3
size: .
length: 12
CDR3: CASSPITDTQYF
DNA: TGTGCCAGCTCACCCATCACAGATACGCAGTATTTT

V: TRBV19
D: .
J: TRBJ1-1
size: .
length: 12
CDR3: CASSDWPGPAFF
DNA: TGTGCCAGTAGTGACTGGCCCGGCCCAGCTTTCTTT

V: TRBV19
D: TRBD1
J: TRBJ2-5
size: .
length: 15
CDR3: CASSFRGQVGETQYF
DNA: TGTGCCAGTAGTTTCAGGGGGCAGGTCGGAGAGACCCAGTACTTC

V: TRBV7-2
D: .
J: TRBJ2-7
size: .
length: 13
CDR3: CASRQGGGYEQYF
DNA: TGTGCCAGCAGACAAGGGGGGGGGTACGAGCAGTACTTC

V: TRBV6-1
D: TRBD2
J: TRBJ2-7
size: .
length: 14
CDR3: CASSRLAGTYEQYF
DNA: TGTGCCAGCAGTCGACTAGCGGGTACCTACGAGCAGTACTTC

V: TRBV10-2
D: TRBD2
J: TRBJ2-5
size: .
length: 14
CDR3: CASSPPAGGQTQYF
DNA: TGCGCCAGCAGTCCCCCGGCGGGAGGTCAGACCCAGTACTTC

V: TRBV27
D: TRBD1
J: TRBJ1-1
size: .
length: 16
CDR3: CASSWDPSGGNTEAFF
DNA: TGTGCCAGCAGTTGGGACCCGTCAGGGGGGAACACTGAAGCTTTCTTT

V: TRBV4-1
D: TRBD2
J: TRBJ2-3
size: .
length: 16
CDR3: CASSHRTSGSTDTQYF
DNA: TGCGCCAGCAGCCACCGGACTAGCGGGAGCACAGATACGCAGTATTTT

V: TRBV11-3
D: TRBD2
J: TRBJ2-3
size: .
length: 15
CDR3: CASSFTSGPADTQYF
DNA: TGTGCCAGCAGCTTCACTAGCGGGCCTGCAGATACGCAGTATTTT

V: TRBV29-1
D: TRBD2
J: TRBJ2-3
size: few
length: 15
CDR3: CSVAGLAGRSDTQYF
DNA: TGCAGCGTTGCAGGTCTAGCGGGTAGATCAGATACGCAGTATTTT

V: TRBV28
D: .
J: TRBJ1-1
size: few
length: 15
CDR3: CASSPTPTGNTEAFF
DNA: TGTGCCAGCAGTCCAACCCCGACAGGGAACACTGAAGCTTTCTTT

V: TRBV30
D: TRBD2
J: TRBJ2-5
size: .
length: 14
CDR3: CAWRLGLDSATQYF
DNA: TGTGCCTGGAGATTGGGACTAGATTCAGCGACCCAGTACTTC

V: TRBV7-9
D: TRBD2
J: TRBJ2-1
size: .
length: 14
CDR3: CASSLSGGKGEQFF
DNA: TGTGCCAGCAGCTTAAGCGGGGGGAAAGGCGAGCAGTTCTTC

V: TRBV7-3
D: .
J: TRBJ2-1
size: .
length: 14
CDR3: CASSLGSGPNEQFF
DNA: TGTGCCAGCAGCTTAGGGTCAGGCCCCAATGAGCAGTTCTTC

V: TRBV11-2
D: .
J: TRBJ2-1
size: .
length: 14
CDR3: CASSYEAANNEQFF
DNA: TGTGCCAGCAGCTATGAGGCGGCGAACAATGAGCAGTTCTTC

V: TRBV6-4
D: .
J: TRBJ2-1
size: .
length: 16
CDR3: CASSASDSGGLDEQFF
DNA: TGTGCCAGCAGTGCTAGCGATTCCGGGGGTTTGGATGAGCAGTTCTTC

V: TRBV5-1
D: .
J: TRBJ2-5
size: .
length: 15
CDR3: CASSLEGARTETQYF
DNA: TGCGCCAGCAGCTTGGAAGGGGCTCGCACAGAGACCCAGTACTTC

V: TRBV5-4
D: TRBD1
J: TRBJ1-1
size: once
length: 15
CDR3: CASSRTGTGNTEAFF
DNA: TGTGCCAGCAGCAGAACCGGGACAGGGAACACTGAAGCTTTCTTT

V: TRBV6-5
D: .
J: TRBJ1-1
size: .
length: 14
CDR3: CASKEGVVNTEAFF
DNA: TGTGCCAGCAAAGAAGGGGTAGTGAACACTGAAGCTTTCTTT

V: TRBV6-1
D: TRBD1
J: TRBJ1-2
size: few
length: 14
CDR3: CASSRDRELYGYTF
DNA: TGTGCCAGCAGTCGGGACAGGGAACTCTATGGCTACACCTTC

V: TRBV5-1
D: .
J: TRBJ2-2
size: .
length: 15
CDR3: CASSRSGDGTGELFF
DNA: TGCGCCAGCAGCAGGTCAGGGGACGGCACCGGGGAGCTGTTTTTT

V: TRBV6-5
D: .
J: TRBJ1-6
size: .
length: 12
CDR3: CASSELYSPLHF
DNA: TGTGCCAGCAGTGAGCTTTATTCACCCCTCCACTTT

V: TRBV7-8
D: .
J: TRBJ2-7
size: few
length: 15
CDR3: CASTGLFAGLNEQYF
DNA: TGTGCCAGCACCGGACTATTCGCGGGCCTCAACGAGCAGTACTTC

V: TRBV9
D: .
J: TRBJ1-1
size: .
length: 15
CDR3: CASSPTLVANTEAFF
DNA: TGTGCCAGCAGCCCTACCCTTGTAGCCAACACTGAAGCTTTCTTT

V: TRBV6-1
D: .
J: TRBJ1-5
size: .
length: 13
CDR3: CASSEDRNQPQHF
DNA: TGTGCCAGCAGTGAGGACAGAAATCAGCCCCAGCATTTT

V: TRBV2
D: .
J: TRBJ2-7
size: .
length: 12
CDR3: CASNSWGHEQYF
DNA: TGTGCCAGCAACTCTTGGGGCCACGAGCAGTACTTC

V: TRBV5-8
D: TRBD1
J: TRBJ1-5
size: .
length: 15
CDR3: CASSRPGQGFQPQHF
DNA: TGTGCCAGCAGCCGACCGGGACAGGGTTTTCAGCCCCAGCATTTT

V: TRBV5-8
D: .
J: TRBJ1-5
size: .
length: 11
CDR3: CASSRGPPQHF
DNA: TGTGCCAGCAGCCGGGGTCCGCCCCAGCATTTT

V: TRBV7-2
D: TRBD2
J: TRBJ2-5
size: few
length: 15
CDR3: CASSLSGWGGETQYF
DNA: TGTGCCAGCAGCTTATCGGGGTGGGGGGGAGAGACCCAGTACTTC

V: TRBV4-3
D: TRBD1
J: TRBJ2-4
size: .
length: 17
CDR3: CASSQGRVRGQGHIQYF
DNA: TGCGCCAGCAGCCAAGGGAGGGTGAGGGGACAGGGGCACATTCAGTACTTC

V: TRBV6-1
D: TRBD1
J: TRBJ2-7
size: .
length: 16
CDR3: CAISESSGTGSYEQYF
DNA: TGTGCCATCAGTGAGTCGTCGGGGACAGGGTCCTACGAGCAGTACTTC

V: TRBV19
D: .
J: TRBJ1-6
size: once
length: 14
CDR3: CASSIGGSDSPLHF
DNA: TGTGCCAGTAGTATAGGAGGGTCTGATTCACCCCTCCACTTT

V: TRBV7-2
D: TRBD2
J: TRBJ2-7
size: few
length: 15
CDR3: CASSLSGGGSYEQYF
DNA: TGTGCCAGCAGCTTATCGGGGGGGGGCTCCTACGAGCAGTACTTC

V: TRBV4-2
D: .
J: TRBJ1-6
size: .
length: 14
CDR3: CASSLGGFNSPLHF
DNA: TGTGCCAGCAGCTTGGGAGGGTTTAATTCACCCCTCCACTTT

V: TRBV11-2
D: .
J: TRBJ2-5
size: .
length: 15
CDR3: CASSLEYRSGETQYF
DNA: TGTGCCAGCAGCTTAGAGTACAGGTCGGGAGAGACCCAGTACTTC

V: TRBV2
D: .
J: TRBJ2-3
size: once
length: 14
CDR3: CASSATGVTDTQYF
DNA: TGTGCCAGCAGTGCGACAGGAGTGACAGATACGCAGTATTTT

V: TRBV6-5
D: .
J: TRBJ2-2
size: .
length: 14
CDR3: CASTSGVDTGELFF
DNA: TGTGCCAGTACTAGTGGGGTGGACACCGGGGAGCTGTTTTTT

V: TRBV15
D: .
J: TRBJ2-3
size: .
length: 16
CDR3: CATSRDRVESTDTQYF
DNA: TGTGCCACCAGCAGAGATCGGGTAGAATCCACAGATACGCAGTATTTT

V: TRBV16
D: .
J: TRBJ1-5
size: .
length: 14
CDR3: CASSQYREGQPQHF
DNA: TGTGCCAGCAGCCAATACAGGGAAGGTCAGCCCCAGCATTTT

V: TRBV5-8
D: .
J: TRBJ2-3
size: .
length: 14
CDR3: CASSLEPYTDTQYF
DNA: TGTGCCAGCAGCTTGGAACCCTACACAGATACGCAGTATTTT

V: TRBV5-5
D: TRBD1
J: TRBJ1-1
size: few
length: 16
CDR3: CASSQGRTGLDTEAFF
DNA: TGTGCCAGCAGCCAAGGGAGGACAGGGCTCGACACTGAAGCTTTCTTT

V: TRBV11-3
D: .
J: TRBJ1-5
size: once
length: 13
CDR3: CASSVRGDQPQHF
DNA: TGTGCCAGCAGCGTCAGGGGTGACCAGCCCCAGCATTTT

V: TRBV9
D: TRBD1
J: TRBJ2-1
size: .
length: 15
CDR3: CASSGDRGRWNEQFF
DNA: TGTGCCAGCAGCGGAGACAGGGGGCGGTGGAATGAGCAGTTCTTC

V: TRBV28
D: TRBD1
J: TRBJ1-6
size: .
length: 14
CDR3: CASSRTGDNSPLHF
DNA: TGTGCCAGCAGCCGGACAGGCGATAATTCACCCCTCCACTTT

V: TRBV2
D: .
J: TRBJ1-3
size: .
length: 15
CDR3: CASLARLNSGNTIYF
DNA: TGTGCCAGCCTTGCGAGACTGAACTCTGGAAACACCATATATTTT

V: TRBV7-2
D: .
J: TRBJ2-7
size: .
length: 14
CDR3: CASSREAGPYEQYF
DNA: TGTGCCAGCAGCCGTGAGGCGGGGCCCTACGAGCAGTACTTC